This TCR beta chain was documented in a study of siplizumab effects on memory and regulatory T cells. Here immunoSEQ multiplex PCR was the method, and the copy in TCRdb shows in-frame clones only, minus some. The sample has around 45,000 clones; approximately 84% are singletons. Between the trimmed V and J ends, which lost 3 bases and 2 bases, there was a span of 5 bases. CDR3 length: 13 amino acids. Germline loops: CDR1 SGHTA, CDR2 FQGTGA. To note about this clone: Its target is unknown.

Overall study findings and caveats: The average Treg-derived proportion among mappable alloreactive CD4+ clones was 68.8% with siplizumab versus more than 25% in controls.

The source is a human donor in good health. The chain has TRBV7-3 and TRBJ2-1; D remains ambiguous. The sequenced sample consisted of naive CD8+ T cells sorted from blood. CDR3 DNA sequence: TGTGCCAGCAGCTTCGGGCCCTACAATGAGCAGTTCTTC. Amino acid sequence: CASSFGPYNEQFF. Complete variable domain (other parts from reference TRBV7-3 and TRBJ2-1): GAGVSQTPSNKVTEKGKYVELRCDPISGHTALYWYRQSLGQGPEFLIYFQGTGAADDSGLPNDRFFAVRPEGSVSTLKIQRTERGDSAVYLCASSFGPYNEQFFGPGTRLTVL.